Sequencing of this T cell receptor beta chain was carried out in a study of shared clonotypes between healthy human individuals (dated by TCRdb to the early 2020s). Describing the broader study: The cohort included a few men and a couple of women between 18 and 49 years of age. For each donor, CD4 naive and CD4 memory were each run on three plates, CD8 naive on two plates, and CD8 memory on one plate. The study deeply sequenced blood TCR repertoires of several healthy adults to estimate repertoire size and the extent of clonotype sharing between individuals. To increase sequencing depth and limit assay-specific biases, different laboratories used diverse techniques to prepare libraries and sequence TCR repertoires. Between about 0.94 and 8.9 billion PBMCs per donor were obtained by leukapheresis. General findings and caveats noted by the study authors: Higher generation probabilities were observed for clonotypes shared by all four sorted-subset donors than for non-shared clonotypes. Based on pairwise subsampling, the degree of clonotype sharing among donors was expected to be affected by sequencing depth. The small number of donors limited the genetic and exposure-history diversity represented. Incomplete sequencing was indicated by rarefaction of sorted-subset datasets, despite the large sequencing depth. Estimated clonotype richness was generally larger for naive than for memory subsets. Only blood was sampled, and tissue TCR repertoires likely differ from those in blood. When several donors were compared, the shared fraction of clonotypes was around 5.1% for naive CD4, approximately 3.3% for naive CD8, more than 2% for memory CD4, and 0.35% to 0.4% for memory CD8.

As concerns this clone: Its antigen remains unidentified. It has no much larger one-base neighbor in the sample; base qualities were not kept.

Healthy HIV-negative adults with no recently reported acute infections or vaccinations were included as donors. Every donor was a Caucasian adult living in Nashville, Tennessee, USA. CD4+ T cells were enriched by magnetic negative selection, after which naive cells were positively selected on CD45RA and the negative fraction was taken as the memory subset. Blood was obtained by leukapheresis, after which PBMCs were separated by Ficoll-Histopaque density gradient centrifugation and cryopreserved in liquid nitrogen vapor phase. Analytical flow cytometry was used to check the purity and quantity of each magnetically sorted T cell population. Each sorted fraction had its genomic DNA isolated and then quantified by UV absorbance on a Nanodrop 2000c. TCR CDR3 regions were amplified from genomic DNA by multiplex PCR using the deep immunoSEQ assay. Genomic DNA extracted from each cell subset was distributed evenly over all wells of several immunoSEQ 96-well plates, and each plate served as one replicate. For sorted subsets, approximately 200 ng of genomic DNA, equivalent to 25,000 to 30,000 T cell genomes, went into each replicate PCR. Purified libraries were quantified with a Qubit 3.0 fluorometer, sized on a Bioanalyzer 2100, and re-quantified with the KAPA Library Quantification kit. Every immunoSEQ 96-well plate was sequenced on a separate single-read 150-cycle Illumina NextSeq 550 flow cell. Regarding the original processing steps: Because the immunoSEQ output included only junctional sequences and no quality scores, the filtering could not be the same as the filtering used for full-length reads. To assign V/J genes and CDR3, sequences were annotated against IMGT germline references using PyIR, a Python wrapper for IgBLAST v1.9. Reads were filtered out if the reads had weak V/J assignments (E-value above 1e-6), no CDR3, stop codons, out-of-frame junctions, or ambiguous translated residues. A V3J clonotype was defined by an identical inferred V gene, J gene, and CDR3 amino acid sequence. Percentage overlap between repertoires was computed as shared unique clonotypes divided by the size of the smaller repertoire. RTK rarefaction, the Chao1 estimator, and Recon v2.1 estimates of unobserved clonotypes were used to assess repertoire richness. Generation probabilities for all TCRbeta clonotypes obtained by the gDNA method from a handful of donors were computed using OLGA. Drawn from immuneACCESS, this table holds only the in-frame rearrangements with V and J called that TCRdb kept. Clones are partly lost; checked studies trace under half to an unresolved V gene and leave the rest unexplained. The V and J calls and clone size come from that table; D and trimming were worked out from the DNA. The sample yields some 1,400,000 clones; roughly 96% were counted once. The top ten clones comprise approximately 1.2% of the sample.

V is cut by 1 base and J by 6 bases, and the space between the germline ends is 10 bases. The germline V gene sets CDR1 to MGHRA and CDR2 to YSYEKL. Its CDR3 holds 13 amino acids, cysteine through phenylalanine. Solely the CDR3 DNA is kept, with 39 bases framed from the first base. Sequencing input: naive CD4+ T cells sorted from blood. What this sample's cell subset or site label stands for: CD45RA+ positively selected. This TCR was recovered from a man aged 25-45 years in good health. The chain couples TRBV4-1 to TRBJ2-7; a tentative D call is TRBD2 (5 bases match). At the DNA level, the sequence is TGCGCCAGCAGCCAAGTCTTCGGGGTCGAGCAGTACTTC. Translated, this is CASSQVFGVEQYF.